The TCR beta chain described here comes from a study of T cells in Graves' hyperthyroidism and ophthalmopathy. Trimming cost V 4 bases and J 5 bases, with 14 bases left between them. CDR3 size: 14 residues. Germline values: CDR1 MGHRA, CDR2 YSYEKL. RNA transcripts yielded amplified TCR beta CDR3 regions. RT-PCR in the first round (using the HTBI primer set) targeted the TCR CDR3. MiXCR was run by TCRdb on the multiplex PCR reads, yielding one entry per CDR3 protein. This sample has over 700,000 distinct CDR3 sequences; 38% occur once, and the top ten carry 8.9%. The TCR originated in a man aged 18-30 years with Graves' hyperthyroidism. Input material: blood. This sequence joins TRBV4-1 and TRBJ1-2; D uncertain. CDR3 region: CASSPAGTPYGYTF. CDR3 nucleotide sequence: TGCGCCAGCAGCCCGGCGGGCACTCCATATGGCTACACCTTC.